The T cell receptor (beta chain) described here comes from a study of T-cell reconstitution after alpha-beta-depleted transplantation in children. The V gene lost 10 bases and the J gene lost 0 bases, with 7 bases spanning the gap. Germline V gene data show CDR1 as SGHTA and CDR2 as FQGNSA. The CDR3 has 12 amino acids. Unique molecular identifiers were used in preparing the TCRbeta library. Each CDR3 protein gets one entry after TCRdb re-called the PCR reads with MiXCR. Of 600,000 to 700,000 distinct CDR3 sequences detected, around 17% appear once; the ten largest clones hold approximately 1%. This receptor was taken from a human donor who donated a stem cell graft to a child with acute myeloid leukemia. Material: PBMCs from the stem cell graft donor, obtained from the stem cell graft. The J gene is TRBJ1-3, the V gene TRBV7-2; no clear D. CDR3 sequence (DNA): TGTGCCACTCAGAGCTCTGGAAACACCATATATTTT. This codes for CATQSSGNTIYF.